This T cell receptor (beta chain) was retrieved from a study of response to subunit inactivated influenza vaccine. One entry per CDR3 protein results from TCRdb running MiXCR on the RT-PCR reads. The data show hundreds of thousands of distinct CDR3 sequences, around 13% seen once. This clonotype was seen many times. V shed 3 bases, J shed 1 base, and the junction held 4 bases outside the gene matches. The germline gives CDR1 MDHEN, CDR2 SYDVKM. This CDR3 comprises 16 residues. This clonotype was sampled from a man in his forties or fifties who received an inactivated influenza vaccine. Specimen: PBMCs from blood, collected 14 to 15 days before vaccination. V is TRBV28 and J is TRBJ2-1; 9 nucleotides align to TRBD2. CDR3 sequence reads: CASSFALAGSYNEQFF. The CDR3 coding sequence is TGTGCCAGCAGTTTCGCGCTAGCGGGATCCTACAATGAGCAGTTCTTC. Combining the CDR3 with reference TRBV28 and TRBJ2-1 gives the whole variable domain DVKVTQSSRYLVKRTGEKVFLECVQDMDHENMFWYRQDPGLGLRLIYFSYDVKMKEKGDIPEGYSVSREKKERFSLILESASTNQTSMYLCASSFALAGSYNEQFFGPGTRLTVL.